The rows below give T cell receptor beta chains drawn from one sample of a study of a mutant IDH1 vaccine in newly diagnosed glioma. No antigens are known for them. The table came from immunoSEQ multiplex PCR; TCRdb's copy has only in-frame clones and leaves some out. The sample holds tens of thousands of clones, around 78% seen once. Sequenced here: PBMCs, sampled from a glioma patient whose treatment included an IDH1 peptide vaccine. The receptor source for this set is a man between 40 and 49 years old with glioma. The CDR3 runs from the conserved cysteine through the conserved F or W. The D gene is left open where the match is weak. For some rows the clone size is stated as once, few or many, or as a class when expanded; others skip it.

V	D	size	J	DNA	CDR3
TRBV2	.	.	TRBJ2-1	TGTGCCAGCAAGGGGGACAATGAGCAGTTCTTC	CASKGDNEQFF
TRBV5-1	.	.	TRBJ2-7	TGCGCCAGCAGTCTTAGCTACGGGACCCACTACGAGCAGTACTTC	CASSLSYGTHYEQYF
TRBV6-5	.	.	TRBJ1-3	TGTGCCAGCAGTTTTGGGGGCGGGCGCTCTGGAAACACCATATATTTT	CASSFGGGRSGNTIYF
TRBV5-4	TRBD2	.	TRBJ2-2	TGTGCCAGCAGCTTTAGCGGGGGGCCAGGGGTGAACACCGGGGAGCTGTTTTTT	CASSFSGGPGVNTGELFF
TRBV5-1	TRBD2	.	TRBJ2-5	TGCGCCAGCAGCATAGGACCTACTCGGGGGGAAGAGACCCAGTACTTC	CASSIGPTRGEETQYF
TRBV7-9	TRBD1	.	TRBJ2-5	TGTGCCAGCAGTTCAGACAGGGCGGTCTTAGAGACCCAGTACTTC	CASSSDRAVLETQYF
TRBV4-1	.	.	TRBJ1-6	TGCGCCAGCAGCCCGTCTATACGGGGGGTTCAATCACCCCTCCACTTT	CASSPSIRGVQSPLHF
TRBV7-3	.	.	TRBJ1-1	TGTGCCAGCAGCTTATCCAGCAACATGAACACTGAAGCTTTCTTT	CASSLSSNMNTEAFF
TRBV7-9	.	few	TRBJ2-2	TGTGCCAGCATCGACCTATGGACAGCTTACACCGGGGAGCTGTTTTTT	CASIDLWTAYTGELFF
TRBV6-1	.	.	TRBJ1-5	TGTGCCAGCAGTATGGACGTGTATAGCAATCAGCCCCAGCATTTT	CASSMDVYSNQPQHF
TRBV6-6	TRBD2	.	TRBJ2-3	TGTGCCAGCAGTGATAGCGGGGCTAGCACGGATACGCAGTATTTT	CASSDSGASTDTQYF
TRBV5-1	TRBD2	.	TRBJ2-7	TGCGCCAGCAGCGCTGGACTAGCGGGGGTTGACGAGCAGTACTTC	CASSAGLAGVDEQYF
TRBV30	TRBD1	.	TRBJ1-2	TGTGCCTGGAGTGTACAGGGGGGCGGGGCCGGCTACACCTTC	CAWSVQGGGAGYTF
TRBV19	TRBD1	.	TRBJ2-7	TGTGCCAGTAGTCCGGGGACAGGGATCTACGAGCAGTACTTC	CASSPGTGIYEQYF
TRBV7-8	.	.	TRBJ1-2	TGTGCCTCCTCGCGTGACACAGGGACGCGGGGCTACACCTTC	CASSRDTGTRGYTF
TRBV6-5	.	.	TRBJ1-2	TGTGCCAGCAGTCCCCGACGGGGGCCCTATGGCTACACCTTC	CASSPRRGPYGYTF
TRBV6-5	.	.	TRBJ1-4	TGTGCCAGCAGACAGGGATCAATGAGGGAACTGTTTTTT	CASRQGSMRELFF
TRBV18	.	once	TRBJ1-2	TGTGCCAGCTCACGGACCGGGACTGCGACCCATAACTATGGCTACACCTTC	CASSRTGTATHNYGYTF
TRBV6-1	TRBD1	.	TRBJ1-2	TGTGCCAGCAGTGGCCCGGACAGGTCCCACTATGGCTACACCTTC	CASSGPDRSHYGYTF
TRBV7-9	.	few	TRBJ1-6	TGTGCCAGCAGCCCGGTGGGGGCTCGGTCTAATTCACCCCTCCACTTT	CASSPVGARSNSPLHF
TRBV10-3	.	.	TRBJ1-5	TGTGCCATCAGTGAGTCAGCCCGAGGGAGCAATCAGCCCCAGCATTTT	CAISESARGSNQPQHF
TRBV5-1	TRBD2	.	TRBJ2-1	TGCGCCAGCAGCTTAAATCTGGGCGGGGGGTGGAATGAGCAGTTCTTC	CASSLNLGGGWNEQFF
TRBV6-5	.	few	TRBJ2-1	TGTGCCAGCAGTTGGGGGACGGACAATGAGCAGTTCTTC	CASSWGTDNEQFF
TRBV9	.	.	TRBJ1-5	TGTGCCAGCAGCGCCGGGAGTAATCAGCCCCAGCATTTT	CASSAGSNQPQHF
TRBV28	TRBD2	few	TRBJ2-7	TGTGCCAGCAGCAGACTAGCGGTGACCTACGAGCAGTACTTC	CASSRLAVTYEQYF
TRBV5-6	.	.	TRBJ2-7	TGTGCCAGCAGCCTAAGACAGAAGACCTACGAGCAGTACTTC	CASSLRQKTYEQYF
TRBV5-1	.	.	TRBJ2-1	TGCGCCAGCAGCTCCTTACAGGGCCGTTACAATGAGCAGTTCTTC	CASSSLQGRYNEQFF
TRBV4-2	.	.	TRBJ2-5	TGTGCCAGCAGCCAAGGCGGGGCCGGGGAGACCCAGTACTTC	CASSQGGAGETQYF
TRBV10-3	.	few	TRBJ1-2	TGTGCCAGGGGAGACAGAGACTATGGCTACACCTTC	CARGDRDYGYTF
TRBV7-9	.	.	TRBJ1-1	TGTGCCAGCAGCTTAACACAGGACACTGAAGCTTTCTTT	CASSLTQDTEAFF
TRBV5-4	TRBD1	.	TRBJ1-6	TGTGCCAGCAGTTCAGGGGGCTCGGGATATAATTCACCCCTCCACTTT	CASSSGGSGYNSPLHF
TRBV10-1	.	.	TRBJ1-1	TGCGCCAGCAGTGGTATCGAGAGCACTGAAGCTTTCTTT	CASSGIESTEAFF
TRBV6-7	.	.	TRBJ1-4	TGTGCCAGCAGTAATGAAAAACTGTTTTTT	CASSNEKLFF
TRBV6-6	TRBD1	few	TRBJ2-3	TGTGCCAGCAACCACAGGGGAACTAGCACAGATACGCAGTATTTT	CASNHRGTSTDTQYF
TRBV5-8	.	.	TRBJ1-5	TGTGCCAGCAGCTTGGATCAGGGAATTGTTAGCAATCAGCCCCAGCATTTT	CASSLDQGIVSNQPQHF
TRBV2	TRBD1	.	TRBJ1-4	TGTGCCAGCTCAAACAGGGGGAGGGTCGAAACTAATGAAAAACTGTTTTTT	CASSNRGRVETNEKLFF
TRBV6-1	.	.	TRBJ1-1	TGTGCCAGCAGTGAACTTCGGGCTTTCTTT	CASSELRAFF
TRBV6-1	.	.	TRBJ1-1	TGTGCCAGCAGCGACTATACAGGGAGGACTGAAGCTTTCTTT	CASSDYTGRTEAFF
TRBV15	.	.	TRBJ2-7	TGTGCCACCAGCAAAAACAGGGAAGGTCCGTCCGGCGAGCAGTACTTC	CATSKNREGPSGEQYF
TRBV13	.	.	TRBJ1-6	TGTGCCAGCAGCGGGACCCCCGGCGGGAATTCACCCCTCCACTTT	CASSGTPGGNSPLHF
TRBV5-4	.	.	TRBJ1-1	TGTGCCAGCAGCGCGACCGGGTCTTTCACTGAAGCTTTCTTT	CASSATGSFTEAFF
TRBV18	.	.	TRBJ1-6	TGTGCCAGCTCACCGACGCCGGGTTCACCCCTCCACTTT	CASSPTPGSPLHF
TRBV5-8	TRBD1	.	TRBJ1-6	TGTGCCAGCAGCTACCTCGGACAGGGGTCACCCCTCCACTTT	CASSYLGQGSPLHF
TRBV6-5	.	.	TRBJ1-1	TGTGCCAGCAGTCTTACAGGGTGGGCTGAAGCTTTCTTT	CASSLTGWAEAFF